Listed below are T cell receptor beta chains from one sample, sequenced in a study of CD4 T cells in lung cancer. TCRdb's table, derived via immunoSEQ multiplex PCR, lists solely in-frame clones and lacks some. The sample has approximately 10,000 clones; more than 60% are singletons. Sequenced input: normal lung tissue taken away from the tumor. Every receptor here comes from a man between 60 and 70 years old with non-small cell lung cancer. CDR3s include the opening cysteine and the closing phenylalanine or tryptophan. D genes are given only for firm matches. The size field is filled for only some rows; it gives once, few, many or a size class.

.	TRBJ2-1	TRBV15	TRBD2	TGTGCCACCAGCAGAGACCTAGAGCGGGAGAGCTACAATGAGCAGTTCTTC	CATSRDLERESYNEQFF
.	TRBJ2-3	TRBV5-1	.	TGCGCCAGCAGCTTGGTAGAGGGAGTGAACACAGATACGCAGTATTTT	CASSLVEGVNTDTQYF
.	TRBJ1-1	TRBV27	.	TGTGCCAGCCGTACAGCGAACACTGAAGCTTTCTTT	CASRTANTEAFF
.	TRBJ1-4	TRBV7-9	TRBD1	TGTGCCAGCAGCTTTAGAGGTGGGACAGATGAAAAACTGTTTTTT	CASSFRGGTDEKLFF
.	TRBJ1-2	TRBV10-1	.	TGCGCCAGCAGTGAGGGACTGAGTTATGGCTACACCTTC	CASSEGLSYGYTF
once	TRBJ1-2	TRBV10-3	TRBD1	TGTGCCACGACAGGGGGCGATAGTTTAGGAGGCTATGGCTACACCTTC	CATTGGDSLGGYGYTF
.	TRBJ1-2	TRBV9	.	TGTGCCAGCAGCTTACAGGGTACTGACTATGGCTACACCTTC	CASSLQGTDYGYTF
medium-sized	TRBJ2-7	TRBV2	.	TGTGCCAGCCTATTAGAGGGGGTTTCGGTCGAGCAGTACTTC	CASLLEGVSVEQYF
.	TRBJ1-1	TRBV10-2	.	TGCGCCAGCAGTGATATTTGGGAGGAAGCTTTCTTT	CASSDIWEEAFF
.	TRBJ2-5	TRBV5-1	TRBD2	TGCGCCAGCAGCCCCGGGACTAGCGGGAGTTACAGGGAGACCCAGTACTTC	CASSPGTSGSYRETQYF
.	TRBJ2-1	TRBV30	.	TGTGCCTGGAGTTCAGGGGGGCACAATGAGCAGTTCTTC	CAWSSGGHNEQFF
few	TRBJ2-1	TRBV5-4	TRBD2	TGTGCCAGCAGCCCCGGGACTAGCGGGAACTATGAGCAGTTCTTC	CASSPGTSGNYEQFF
.	TRBJ2-3	TRBV7-3	TRBD1	TGTGCCAGCAGCCCCCTGGGACAGGGTTTAGATACGCAGTATTTT	CASSPLGQGLDTQYF
.	TRBJ2-5	TRBV7-9	TRBD2	TGTGCCAGCTCTAGCGGGCAAGAGACCCAGTACTTC	CASSSGQETQYF
.	TRBJ1-4	TRBV19	.	TGTGCCAGTAGTATGACGCGGCGCGGGAATGAAAAACTGTTTTTT	CASSMTRRGNEKLFF